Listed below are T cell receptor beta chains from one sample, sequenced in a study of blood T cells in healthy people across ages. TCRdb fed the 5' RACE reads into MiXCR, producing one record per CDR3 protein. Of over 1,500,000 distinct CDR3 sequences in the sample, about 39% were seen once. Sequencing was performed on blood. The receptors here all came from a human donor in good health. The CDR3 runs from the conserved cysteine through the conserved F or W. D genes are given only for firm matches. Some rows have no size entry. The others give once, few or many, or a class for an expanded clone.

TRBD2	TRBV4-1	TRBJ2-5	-	TGCGCCAGCAGCCAGGACGGGACTAGCGGGGATCAAGAGACCCAGTACTTC	CASSQDGTSGDQETQYF
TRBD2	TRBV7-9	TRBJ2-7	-	TGTGCCAGCAGCTTAGGCGGACTAGCGGGGGTTAACTACGAGCAGTACTTC	CASSLGGLAGVNYEQYF
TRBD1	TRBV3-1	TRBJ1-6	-	TGTGCCAGCAGCCAGGTCGGGACAGCTCTTTCACCCCTCCACTTT	CASSQVGTALSPLHF
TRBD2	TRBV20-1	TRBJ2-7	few	TGCAGTGCTATCACCACTAGCGGGGGTCGCCCCTACGAGCAGTACTTC	CSAITTSGGRPYEQYF
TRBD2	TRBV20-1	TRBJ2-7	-	TGCAGTGCATCTCGACTAGCGGGGGTTGTGGGTGACCAGTACTTC	CSASRLAGVVGDQYF
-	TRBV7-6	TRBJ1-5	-	TGTGCCAGCAGCTCGTCCCTAGAACAGCCCCAGCATTTT	CASSSSLEQPQHF
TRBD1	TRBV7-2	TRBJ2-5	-	TGTGCCAGCAGCTTAGTACGGGTCAGGGGGCGAGAGACCCAGTACTTC	CASSLVRVRGRETQYF
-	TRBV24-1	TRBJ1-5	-	TGTGCCACCAGTGATAGGGGGGGGATTGGCAATCAGCCCCAGCATTTT	CATSDRGGIGNQPQHF
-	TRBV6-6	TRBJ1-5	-	TGTGCCAGCAGGCTGGACGGGGGCAATCAGCCCCAGCATTTT	CASRLDGGNQPQHF
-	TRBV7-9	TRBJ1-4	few	TGTGCCAGCAGCTTAGAAGAGGGAATTAATGAAAAACTGTTTTTT	CASSLEEGINEKLFF
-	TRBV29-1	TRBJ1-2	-	TGCAGCGTTGAAGATGTGGGCTACACCTTC	CSVEDVGYTF
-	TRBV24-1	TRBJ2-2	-	TGTGCCACCAGTGATCACCTTAACACCGGGGAGCTGTTTTTT	CATSDHLNTGELFF
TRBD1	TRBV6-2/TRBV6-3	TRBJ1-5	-	TGTGCCAGCAGTTCCGGGACAGATCATCAGCCCCAGCATTTT	CASSSGTDHQPQHF
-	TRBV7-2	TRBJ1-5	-	TGTGCCAGCAGCGGACGCCGCAATCAGCCCCAGCATTTT	CASSGRRNQPQHF
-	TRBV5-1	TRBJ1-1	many	TGCGCCAGCAGCTTAGTAGGCCGAACTGAAGCTTTCTTT	CASSLVGRTEAFF
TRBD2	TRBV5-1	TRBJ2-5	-	TGCGCCAGCAGCCGGAGGGCTAGCGGGGTTAACTTTCAAGAGACCCAGTACTTC	CASSRRASGVNFQETQYF
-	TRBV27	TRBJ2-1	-	TGTGCCAGCGGCCGGGACTCACCTTACAATGAGCAGTTCTTC	CASGRDSPYNEQFF
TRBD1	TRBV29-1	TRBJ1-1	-	TGCAGCGTATGGACAGGAATGAACACTGAAGCTTTCTTT	CSVWTGMNTEAFF
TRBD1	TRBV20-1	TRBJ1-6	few	TGCAGTGCTAGGGGGACAGGGCTTCTGGTATCACCCCTCCACTTT	CSARGTGLLVSPLHF
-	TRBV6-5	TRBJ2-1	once	TGTGCCAGCAGTGGGGACGGATCGTACCAAGAGACCCAGTTCTTC	CASSGDGSYQETQFF
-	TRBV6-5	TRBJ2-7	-	TGTGCCAGCAGCACGGGTCCCTACCCCTCCTACGAGCAGTACTTC	CASSTGPYPSYEQYF
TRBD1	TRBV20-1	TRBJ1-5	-	TGCAGTGCTAGAGACTGTGACAGGGGCTTTCAGCCCCAGCATTTT	CSARDCDRGFQPQHF
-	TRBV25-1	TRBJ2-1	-	TGTGCCAGCAGTGAGGCTAGCAAACCTTTTCCGTACAATGAGCAGTTCTTC	CASSEASKPFPYNEQFF
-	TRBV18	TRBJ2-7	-	TGTGCCAGCTCAACTTCCGGGATATCCTACGAGCAGTACTTC	CASSTSGISYEQYF
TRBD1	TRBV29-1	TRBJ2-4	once	TGCAGCGCTAAACAGGGGGCCTCCTTCAATGAGCAGTACTTC	CSAKQGASFNEQYF
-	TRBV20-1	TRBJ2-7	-	TGCAGTGCTGGGGCTGGCGCAACCTACGAGCAGTACTTC	CSAGAGATYEQYF
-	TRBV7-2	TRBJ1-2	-	TGTGCCAGCAGCTTGCAGGGTGTCGATGGCTACACCTTC	CASSLQGVDGYTF
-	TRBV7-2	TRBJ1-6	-	TGTGCCAGCAGCCCCGTTACAAGGACACCCCTCCACTTT	CASSPVTRTPLHF
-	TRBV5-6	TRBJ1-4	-	TGTGCCAGCAGAGAATCGGGGGCGGGGGAAAAACTGTTTTTT	CASRESGAGEKLFF
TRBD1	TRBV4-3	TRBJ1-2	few	TGCGCCAGCAGCATACGGACAGGGGGCGCGTCTGGCTACACCTTC	CASSIRTGGASGYTF